One and the same sample provided the 14 T cell receptor beta chains below, sequenced in a study of patients and donors after allogeneic stem cell transplantation. TCRdb ran MiXCR on the RT-PCR reads and lists one entry per CDR3 protein. The sample lists some 150,000 distinct CDR3 sequences, roughly 35% seen once, with about 50% in the top ten. Input material: blood, either unsorted or a sorted T cell fraction (not recorded which). These receptors were obtained from a human donor who was either an allogeneic HSCT recipient or a stem cell or donor lymphocyte infusion donor (not recorded which). It is not recorded whose cells these are; they may come from a transplant donor.

This chain joins TRBV20-1 and TRBJ1-2, with D perhaps TRBD1 (6 bases). V shed 8 bases and J shed 6 bases, with 16 bases lying between them. CDR3 length: 12 residues. The germline CDR1 and CDR2 sequences are DFQATT and SNEGSKA (reference sequence). The CDR3 DNA reads TGCAGTCGGTCGGGGGGCGAAGATGGCTACACCTTC. Residues: CSRSGGEDGYTF.

The chain carries TRBV4-1 and TRBJ1-6, with TRBD1 matching over 7 bases. The CDR3 is 15 residues long. Looked up from germline, CDR1 is MGHRA and CDR2 is YSYEKL. V gave up 5 bases and J gave up 7 bases; unmatched junction bases: 8. The CDR3 here is CASSWHRGENSPLHF. The CDR3 DNA follows: TGCGCCAGCAGCTGGCACAGGGGCGAGAATTCACCCCTCCACTTT.

This chain joins TRBV2 and TRBJ2-3; D gene unclear. Per the germline V gene, CDR1 is SNHLY and CDR2 is FYNNEI. The CDR3 is 10 residues long. With 6 bases removed from V and 7 bases from J, the gap between germline ends came to 5 bases. DNA of the CDR3: TGTGCCAGCAGAGGTTATACGCAGTATTTT. Its protein product is CASRGYTQYF.

The CDR3 protein is CASSQFRINQPQHF. CDR3 nucleotide sequence: TGTGCCAGCAGCCAATTTAGAATCAATCAGCCCCAGCATTTT. The V gene is TRBV3-1, the J gene TRBJ1-5; D remains ambiguous. Germline V CDR1 and CDR2: LGHDT, YNNKEL (reference sequence). The V gene lost 2 bases and the J gene lost 3 bases, with 8 bases spanning the gap. There are 14 residues in the CDR3. The full variable domain, its missing parts supplied by reference TRBV3-1 and TRBJ1-5, is DTAVSQTPKYLVTQMGNDKSIKCEQNLGHDTMYWYKQDSKKFLKIMFSYNNKELIINETVPNRFSPKSPDKAHLNLHINSLELGDSAVYFCASSQFRINQPQHFGDGTRLSIL.

This chain connects TRBV4-3 to TRBJ2-2; 7 bases fit TRBD2. This CDR3 has 17 residues. Germline V gene lookup returns CDR1 LGHNA and CDR2 YSLEER. V shed 4 bases and J 5 bases; nucleotides not matched to a gene: 13. The CDR3 spells CASSPPLGAGRTGELFF. As DNA, the CDR3 is TGCGCCAGCAGCCCGCCGTTGGGAGCGGGGAGGACCGGGGAGCTGTTTTTT.

This clonotype was counted a few times. The rearrangement links TRBV12-3 or TRBV12-4 to TRBJ1-5; possible D gene TRBD1, 6 bases. The CDR3 sequence is 16 residues long. V was trimmed by 6 bases and J by 7 bases, leaving 22 bases between them. CDR3 in DNA: TGTGCCAGCAGACAGACGCGATTTGGGGGGGCACAGCCCCAGCATTTT. It translates to CASRQTRFGGAQPQHF.

CDR3 bases: TGTGCCAGCAGTGAGCTCGGGGGTCCTCGCTATGGCTACACCTTC. Encoded protein: CASSELGGPRYGYTF. The chain has TRBV6-1 and TRBJ1-2, with TRBD1 as a possible D gene (5 bases). CDR1 is MNHNS and CDR2 is SASEGT in the germline V gene. This CDR3 spans 15 amino acids. Trimming left V 3 bases short and J 4 bases short, with 15 bases between.

The chain combines TRBV7-9 with TRBJ2-2; no clear D gene. Looked up from germline, CDR1 is SEHNR and CDR2 is FQNEAQ (reference sequence). This CDR3 region has 15 residues. Trimming removed 1 base at V and 0 bases at J, with 6 bases between. CDR3 sequence reads: CASSLGHTNTGELFF. For the CDR3, the DNA is TGTGCCAGCAGCTTAGGGCATACGAACACCGGGGAGCTGTTTTTT.

In its sample, this clonotype was seen a few times. This sequence joins TRBV11-2 and TRBJ1-4; TRBD1 is a possible D gene (5 bases). The length of the CDR3 is 13 residues. Trimming took 8 bases from V and 12 from J, leaving 19 bases between them. Germline assignment: CDR1 SGHAT and CDR2 FQNNGV. In DNA form, the CDR3 reads TGTGCCAGCTCCCATGGGGGGGGTGGGGAACTGTTTTTT. Translation gives CASSHGGGGELFF. The full variable domain, completed using reference TRBV11-2 and TRBJ1-4, is EAGVAQSPRYKIIEKRQSVAFWCNPISGHATLYWYQQILGQGPKLLIQFQNNGVVDDSQLPKDRFSAERLKGVDSTLKIQPAKLEDSAVYLCASSHGGGGELFFGSGTQLSVL.

This chain joins TRBV12-3 or TRBV12-4 and TRBJ2-4; D gene uncertain. There are 13 residues in the CDR3. The V and J ends lost 6 bases and 7 bases respectively, with 13 bases between them. As DNA, the CDR3 is TGTGCCAGCAGCCTTAGGGCCCCCAACATTCAGTACTTC. This codes for CASSLRAPNIQYF.

With respect to this clonotype: The junction departs from germline at one end; a sequencing error may be responsible. The V and J genes are TRBV2 and TRBJ1-2; 7 bases map to TRBD1. Germline CDR1 SNHLY, CDR2 FYNNEI. The CDR3 extends over 14 amino acids. The DNA of the CDR3 is TGTACCAGCAGTGAAGCGGGACAGACCTATGGCTACACCTTC. Protein product: CTSSEAGQTYGYTF. The complete variable domain, with remaining parts taken from reference TRBV2 and TRBJ1-2, reads EPEVTQTPSHQVTQMGQEVILRCVPISNHLYFYWYRQILGQKVEFLVSFYNNEISEKSEIFDDQFSVERPDGSNFTLKIRSTKLEDSAMYFCTSSEAGQTYGYTFGSGTRLTVV.

This clonotype was seen more than once but under ten times. The V gene is TRBV5-1, the J gene TRBJ1-6; D gene unclear. V shed 0 bases and J shed 0 bases, with 16 bases lying between them. Germline CDR1 and CDR2: SGHRS and YFSETQ. This CDR3 is built from 19 residues. CDR3 residues: CASSLDLRVGSSYNSPLHF. The DNA of the CDR3 is TGCGCCAGCAGCTTGGATCTTCGCGTAGGGAGCTCCTATAATTCACCCCTCCACTTT. The variable domain in full, with the rest retrieved from reference TRBV5-1 and TRBJ1-6, is KAGVTQTPRYLIKTRGQQVTLSCSPISGHRSVSWYQQTPGQGLQFLFEYFSETQRNKGNFPGRFSGRQFSNSRSEMNVSTLELGDSALYLCASSLDLRVGSSYNSPLHFGNGTRLTVT.

This clonotype turned up a few times. The J gene is TRBJ1-4, the V gene TRBV12-3 or TRBV12-4; the D gene is possibly TRBD1 (5 bases). V was trimmed by 7 bases and J by 8 bases, leaving 14 bases between them. The CDR3 has 13 amino acids. The CDR3 coding sequence is TGTGCCAGCATGGGGCCGATCGGGGAAAAACTGTTTTTT. Translated, it gives CASMGPIGEKLFF.

V gene TRBV20-1 combines with J gene TRBJ2-2, with D possibly TRBD1 on 7 matching bases. The CDR3 runs 14 residues. Trimming removed 6 bases at V and 3 bases at J, with 14 bases between. Germline CDR1 reads DFQATT; CDR2 reads SNEGSKA (reference sequence). The CDR3 is CSARQGGHTGELFF. CDR3 nucleotides: TGCAGTGCCCGACAGGGAGGACACACCGGGGAGCTGTTTTTT.